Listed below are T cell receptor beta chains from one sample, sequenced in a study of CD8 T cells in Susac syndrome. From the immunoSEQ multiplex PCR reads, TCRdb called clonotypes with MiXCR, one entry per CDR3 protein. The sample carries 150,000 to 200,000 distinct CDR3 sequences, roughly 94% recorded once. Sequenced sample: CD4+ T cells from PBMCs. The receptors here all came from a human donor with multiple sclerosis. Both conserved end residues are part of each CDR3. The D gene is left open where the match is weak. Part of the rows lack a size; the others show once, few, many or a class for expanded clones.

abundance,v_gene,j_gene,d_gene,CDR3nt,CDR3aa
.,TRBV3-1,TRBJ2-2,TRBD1,TGTGCCAGCACCCTAGGACAGGACACCGGGGAGCTGTTTTTT,CASTLGQDTGELFF
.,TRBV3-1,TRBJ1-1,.,TGTGCCAGCAGCCGCCGAACCACTGAAGCTTTCTTT,CASSRRTTEAFF
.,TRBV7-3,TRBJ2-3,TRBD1,TGTGCCAGCAGCTTGGGACAGCACACAGATACGCAGTATTTT,CASSLGQHTDTQYF
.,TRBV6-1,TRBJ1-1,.,TGTGCCAGCAGCCAGGGGCGGATATTGAACACTGAAGCTTTCTTT,CASSQGRILNTEAFF
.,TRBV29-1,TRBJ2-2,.,TGCAGCGCAAGGGTGGACCTGGCCGGGGAGCTGTTTTTT,CSARVDLAGELFF
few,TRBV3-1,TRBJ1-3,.,TGTGCCAGCAGCCAAGGGGGCTCTGGAAACACCATATATTTT,CASSQGGSGNTIYF
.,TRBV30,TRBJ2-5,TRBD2,TGTGCCGTGACCTCGGGAGGTGGAGAGACCCAGTACTTC,CAVTSGGGETQYF
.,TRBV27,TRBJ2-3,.,TGTGCCAGCAGTTCTCAAACAGCCAACACAGATACGCAGTATTTT,CASSSQTANTDTQYF
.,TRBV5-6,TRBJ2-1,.,TGTGCCAGCAGCGCCGGGGGCGAGATGAATGAGCAGTTCTTC,CASSAGGEMNEQFF
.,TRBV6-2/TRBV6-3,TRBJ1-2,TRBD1,TGTGCCAGCAGGATTGACAGGGGGCTGCGTCGCGATGGCTACACCTTC,CASRIDRGLRRDGYTF
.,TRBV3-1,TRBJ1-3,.,TGTGCCAGCAGCCAAGTCGTAAACACCATATATTTT,CASSQVVNTIYF
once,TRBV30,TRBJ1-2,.,TGTGCCTGGAGTGGCGGGACGGATAATGGCTACACCTTC,CAWSGGTDNGYTF
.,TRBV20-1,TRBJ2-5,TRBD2,TGCAGTGCTACTAGCGGGAGGTTCCCAGAGACCCAGTACTTC,CSATSGRFPETQYF
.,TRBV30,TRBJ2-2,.,TGTGCCTGGAGGGACTGGAACACCGGGGAGCTGTTTTTT,CAWRDWNTGELFF
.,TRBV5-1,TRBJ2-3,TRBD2,TGCGCCAGCAGCTTGGAAGCGGGAGATAGCACAGATACGCAGTATTTT,CASSLEAGDSTDTQYF
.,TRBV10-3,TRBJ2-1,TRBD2,TGTGCCATCAGTGAGACTAGCGGGTACTCCTACAATGAGCAGTTCTTC,CAISETSGYSYNEQFF
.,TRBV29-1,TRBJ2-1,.,TGCAGCGTTGGTTCACTAGCTAACAATGAGCAGTTCTTC,CSVGSLANNEQFF
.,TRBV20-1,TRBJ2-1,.,TGCAGTGCTGCCTTCTACAATGAGCAGTTCTTC,CSAAFYNEQFF
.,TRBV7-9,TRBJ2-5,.,TGTGCCAGCAACGGGGAGACCCAGTACTTC,CASNGETQYF
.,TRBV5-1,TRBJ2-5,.,TGCGCCAGCAGCCCAATTCTGTGGGGAAGTCAAGAGACCCAGTACTTC,CASSPILWGSQETQYF
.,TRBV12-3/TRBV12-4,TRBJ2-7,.,TGTGCCAGCAGTTTTTTAGGGTCTACCTACGAGCAGTACTTC,CASSFLGSTYEQYF
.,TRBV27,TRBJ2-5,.,TGTGCCAGCAGTTTGATGCGAGCGGCAGAGACCCAGTACTTC,CASSLMRAAETQYF
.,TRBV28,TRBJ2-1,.,TGTGCCAGCACCACAAGGGGGAAGGTTTCGCAGTTCTTC,CASTTRGKVSQFF
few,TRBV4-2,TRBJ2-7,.,TGTGCCAGCAGCCTGAGGACACAGGCTGGGGAGCAGTACTTC,CASSLRTQAGEQYF
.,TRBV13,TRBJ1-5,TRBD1,TGTGCCAGCAGACGGAAAGCCGGGACAGGGGACGATCAGCCCCAGCATTTT,CASRRKAGTGDDQPQHF
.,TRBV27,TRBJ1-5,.,TGTGCCAGCAGCCACGAGGGCCTGGGACAGCCCCAGCATTTT,CASSHEGLGQPQHF
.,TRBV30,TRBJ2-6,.,TGTGCCTGGAGGATGGGGCCTGGGGCCAACGTCCTGACTTTC,CAWRMGPGANVLTF
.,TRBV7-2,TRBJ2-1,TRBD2,TGTGCCAGCAGCCCTAGCGGGATTCGCTCCTACAATGAGCAGTTCTTC,CASSPSGIRSYNEQFF
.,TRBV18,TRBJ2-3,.,TGTGCCAGCTCACCAAACACAAGCACAGATACGCAGTATTTT,CASSPNTSTDTQYF
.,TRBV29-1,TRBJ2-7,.,TGCAGCGTTGGACCAGACCCCTACGAGCAGTACTTC,CSVGPDPYEQYF
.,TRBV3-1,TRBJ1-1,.,TGTGCCAGCAGCCCCGCTCTTGGGACCCTCACTGAAGCTTTCTTT,CASSPALGTLTEAFF
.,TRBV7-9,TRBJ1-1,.,TGTGCCAGCAGCGTCGGACAGAACACTGAAGCTTTCTTT,CASSVGQNTEAFF
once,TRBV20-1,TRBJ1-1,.,TGCAGTGCTCCGGACACGGGATTTGAAGCTTTCTTT,CSAPDTGFEAFF
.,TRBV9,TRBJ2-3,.,TGTGCCAGCACCTCTAGTCTCACAGATACGCAGTATTTT,CASTSSLTDTQYF
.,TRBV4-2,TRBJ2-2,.,TGTGCCAGCAGCCAAAGGCACGGGTATAACACCGGGGAGCTGTTTTTT,CASSQRHGYNTGELFF
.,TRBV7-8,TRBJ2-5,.,TGTGCCAGCAGCTTCAACGCGGGAACTGGAGGGTGGGAGACCCAGTACTTC,CASSFNAGTGGWETQYF
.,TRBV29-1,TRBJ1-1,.,TGCAGCCTACTCATGAACACTGAAGCTTTCTTT,CSLLMNTEAFF
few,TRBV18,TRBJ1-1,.,TGTGCCAGCTCACCTCGGCGGAACACTGAAGCTTTCTTT,CASSPRRNTEAFF
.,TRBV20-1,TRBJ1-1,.,TGCAGTGCCGTCCAGGGGCAAACTGAAGCTTTCTTT,CSAVQGQTEAFF
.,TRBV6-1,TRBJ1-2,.,TGTGCCAGCAGTACCCCCTCAGGGGCTGGCTACACCTTC,CASSTPSGAGYTF
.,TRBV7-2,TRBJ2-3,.,TGTGCCAGCAGCTTATCGCGAGATACGCAGTATTTT,CASSLSRDTQYF
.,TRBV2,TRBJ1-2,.,TGTGCCAGCAGTGAGGTCTTCTGGGCTCGCGGCTACACCTTC,CASSEVFWARGYTF
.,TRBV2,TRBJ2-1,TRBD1,TGTGCCAGCAGTGAAGCGGACAGGGGGAAAAGCGATGAGCAGTTCTTC,CASSEADRGKSDEQFF
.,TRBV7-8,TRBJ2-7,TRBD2,TGTGCCAGCAGCCCGCGGGAGGCATTATCCGCCTACGAGCAGTACTTC,CASSPREALSAYEQYF
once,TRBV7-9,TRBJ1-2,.,TGTGCCAGCAGCTTACCCCAGGATAGGGGCTACACCTTC,CASSLPQDRGYTF
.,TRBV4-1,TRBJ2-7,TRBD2,TGCGCCAGCAGCCAAACGGGAGGGTCCCACGAGCAGTACTTC,CASSQTGGSHEQYF
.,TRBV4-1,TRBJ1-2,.,TGCGCCAGCAGCCTACAGGAGGACTATGGCTACACCTTC,CASSLQEDYGYTF